This TCR beta chain is from a study of blood T cell repertoires in COVID-19. Study as a whole: Sites in the United States, Italy and Spain provided acute and convalescent COVID-19 samples.

The germline V gene has CDR1 KGHSH and CDR2 LQKENI. J lost 13 bases, V lost 3 bases, and 4 bases had no gene match. The CDR3 is 11 residues long. The participants were between about 18 and 90 years old and came from roughly 25 US areas. Cohorts were based on clinical histories the participants reported. In the 2 weeks before study entry, exposed participants met a COVID-19 case, which was PCR-confirmed or clinician-diagnosed. Here immunoSEQ multiplex PCR was the method, and the copy in TCRdb shows in-frame clones only, minus some. Among around 250,000 clones listed, more than 75% were seen once. This chain uses TRBV18 with TRBJ1-1; 8 bases line up with TRBD1. The source of this sequence is a woman in her forties or fifties who had been exposed to COVID-19. The sequencing sample was made of PBMCs or T cells enriched from blood (not recorded which). The CDR3 coding sequence is TGTGCCAGCTCACCGGACAGGGAGGTTTTCTTT. This codes for CASSPDREVFF.